Described below is a single T cell receptor (beta chain) sequence and its context. Antigen unknown. The record originates from a study of CXCR3-negative and CXCR3-positive naive CD8 T cells. Study-wide results and caveats: Within a donor, both naive subsets shared TRBV-TRBJ usage, unlike memory cells.

The libraries of TRB cDNA were prepared using 5' RACE with UMI labels. TCRdb reprocessed the 5' RACE reads and keeps a single row for each CDR3 protein, giving no DNA. The listing records about 48,000 distinct CDR3 sequences. The sample was memory CD8+ T cells from blood. This clonotype was obtained from a human donor in good health. Some clones in this sample may be carry-over from other donors' samples.

The CDR3 sequence: CASSLPVRSSYNEQFF. The chain links TRBV12-3 or TRBV12-4 to TRBJ2-1. The CDR3 is 16 amino acids.